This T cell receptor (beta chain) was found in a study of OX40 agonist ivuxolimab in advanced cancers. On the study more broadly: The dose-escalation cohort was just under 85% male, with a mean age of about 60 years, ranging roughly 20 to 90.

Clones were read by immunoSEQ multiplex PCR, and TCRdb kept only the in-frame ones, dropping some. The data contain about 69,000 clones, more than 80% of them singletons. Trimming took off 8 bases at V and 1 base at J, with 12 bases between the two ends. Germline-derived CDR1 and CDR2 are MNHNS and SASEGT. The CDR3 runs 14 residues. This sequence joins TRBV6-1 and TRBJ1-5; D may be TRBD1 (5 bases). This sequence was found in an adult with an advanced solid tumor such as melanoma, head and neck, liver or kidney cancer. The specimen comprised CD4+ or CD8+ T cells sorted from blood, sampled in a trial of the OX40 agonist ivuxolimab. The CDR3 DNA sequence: TGTGCCAGCGGACCGGGACCGAGCAATCAGCCCCAGCATTTT. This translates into CASGPGPSNQPQHF.